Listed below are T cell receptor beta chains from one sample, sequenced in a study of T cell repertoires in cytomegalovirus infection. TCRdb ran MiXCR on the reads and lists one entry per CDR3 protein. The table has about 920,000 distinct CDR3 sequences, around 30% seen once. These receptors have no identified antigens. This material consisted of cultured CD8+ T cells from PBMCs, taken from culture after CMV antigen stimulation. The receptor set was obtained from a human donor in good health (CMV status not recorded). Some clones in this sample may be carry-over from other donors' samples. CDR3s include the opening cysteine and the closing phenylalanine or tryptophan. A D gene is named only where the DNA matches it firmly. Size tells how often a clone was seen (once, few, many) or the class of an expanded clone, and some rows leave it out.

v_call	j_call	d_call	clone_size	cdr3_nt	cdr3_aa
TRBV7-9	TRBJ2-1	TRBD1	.	TGTGCCAGCAGCTCCGGGACAGGAATCCGAAATGAGCAGTTCTTC	CASSSGTGIRNEQFF
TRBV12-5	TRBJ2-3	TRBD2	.	TGTGCTAGTGGCTGGACTAGCGGGGTGACAGATACGCAGTATTTT	CASGWTSGVTDTQYF
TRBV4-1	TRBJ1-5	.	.	TGCGCCAGCAGCCATCACGGGAACAGCGGGCAGCCCCAGCATTTT	CASSHHGNSGQPQHF
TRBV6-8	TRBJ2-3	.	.	TGTGCCAGCAGTTATCGGCAGGGGAGGGAGAGAGATACGCAGTATTTT	CASSYRQGRERDTQYF
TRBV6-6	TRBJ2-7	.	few	TGTGCCAGCAGTTCAGGGGTCCGCTCCTACGAGCAGTACTTC	CASSSGVRSYEQYF
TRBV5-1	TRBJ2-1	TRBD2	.	TGCGCCAGCAGCTTGGCCACTAGCGGGGGGGAGAATGAGCAGTTCTTC	CASSLATSGGENEQFF
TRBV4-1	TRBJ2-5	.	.	TGCGCCAGCAGCCAAGAATTACTACAGACCCAGTACTTC	CASSQELLQTQYF
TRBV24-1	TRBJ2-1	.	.	TGTGCCACCAGTAAAAGGGACAATGAGCAGTTCTTC	CATSKRDNEQFF
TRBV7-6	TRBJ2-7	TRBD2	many	TGTGCCAGCAGCTTAGGGGGGGGGGACGAGCAGTACTTC	CASSLGGGDEQYF
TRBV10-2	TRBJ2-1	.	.	TGCGCCAGCAGTGGGGCCGATGACTCCAATGAGCAGTTCTTC	CASSGADDSNEQFF
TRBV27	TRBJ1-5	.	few	TGTGCCACAAGCGACGGAACGGAGGATCAGCCCCAGCATTTT	CATSDGTEDQPQHF
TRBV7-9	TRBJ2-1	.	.	TGTGCCAGCAGCGTCGGGGTGGGACCGGGGCACAATGAGCAGTTCTTC	CASSVGVGPGHNEQFF
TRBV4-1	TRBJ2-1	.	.	TGTGCCAGCAGCCCCCTTGAGGCTCCCCCTAACAGTGAGCAGTTCTTC	CASSPLEAPPNSEQFF
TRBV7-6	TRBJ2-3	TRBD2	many	TGTGCCAGCAGCCGCACCTTGACTAGCGGGAGGGCAGATACGCAGTATTTT	CASSRTLTSGRADTQYF
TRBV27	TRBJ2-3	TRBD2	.	TGTGCCAGCAGTCCGACTAGCGGGGGGGCAACAGATACGCAGTATTTT	CASSPTSGGATDTQYF
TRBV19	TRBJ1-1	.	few	TGTGCCAGTAGTATAGATTACGAGGGGAACACTGAAGCTTTCTTT	CASSIDYEGNTEAFF
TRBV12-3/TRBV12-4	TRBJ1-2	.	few	TGTGCCAGCAGTTCCGCGGGACACTCTAACTATGGCTACACCTTC	CASSSAGHSNYGYTF
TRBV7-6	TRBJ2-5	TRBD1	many	TGTGCCAGCAACCCGGACCGGGACAGGAGAAAAGAGACCCAGTACTTC	CASNPDRDRRKETQYF
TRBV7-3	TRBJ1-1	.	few	TGTGCCAGCAGCTATAAGGGTGGGACTATAGTGAACACTGAAGCTTTCTTT	CASSYKGGTIVNTEAFF
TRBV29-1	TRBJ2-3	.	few	TGCAGCGTTGAAGGTCCGGACAGAAAACGGCGCACAGATACGCAGTATTTT	CSVEGPDRKRRTDTQYF
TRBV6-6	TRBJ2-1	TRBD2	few	TGTGCCAGCAGTTACTGGCCGGTTGAAGCGGGGGTGGATGAGCAGTTCTTC	CASSYWPVEAGVDEQFF
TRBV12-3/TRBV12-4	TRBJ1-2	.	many	TGTGCCAGCAGTCCAGGGCCCCGCACTTCCCATGGCTACACCTTC	CASSPGPRTSHGYTF
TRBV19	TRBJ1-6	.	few	TGTGCCAGTAGTATAGCACAGGGTGGGAGTTCACCCCTCCACTTT	CASSIAQGGSSPLHF
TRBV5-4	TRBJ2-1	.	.	TGTGCCAGCAGCTTTGACTCTAATGCCTACAATGAGCAGTTCTTC	CASSFDSNAYNEQFF
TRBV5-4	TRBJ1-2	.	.	TGTGCCAGCACCTCGGGACTTTTCCCCTATGGCTACACCTTC	CASTSGLFPYGYTF
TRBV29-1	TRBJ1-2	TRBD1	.	TGCAGCGTTGGGACAGGCTATGGCTACACCTTC	CSVGTGYGYTF
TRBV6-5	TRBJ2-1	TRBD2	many	TGTGCCAGCAGTTACAACGCGGGGGGGTTGAATGAGCAGTTCTTC	CASSYNAGGLNEQFF
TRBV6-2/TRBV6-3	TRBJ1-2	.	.	TGTGCCAGCGAACCCCTCTCTCCAGGAGGTGGCTACACCTTC	CASEPLSPGGGYTF
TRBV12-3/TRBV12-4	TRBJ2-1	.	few	TGTGCCAGCAGTTTAGGTGGCGCGGTCAATGAGCAGTTCTTC	CASSLGGAVNEQFF
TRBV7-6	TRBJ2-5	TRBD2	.	TGTGCCAGCAGCCATCGGGGGGACGGGACCCAGTACTTC	CASSHRGDGTQYF
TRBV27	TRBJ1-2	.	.	TGTGCCAGCAGTTCCCCCGGGACTAGTTATGGCTACACCTTC	CASSSPGTSYGYTF
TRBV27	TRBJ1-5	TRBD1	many	TGTGCCAGCAGTTTAGGACAGGGCCAGGGTCAGCCCCAGCATTTT	CASSLGQGQGQPQHF
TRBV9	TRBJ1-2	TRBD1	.	TGTGCCAGCAGCGGGGACAGGGATCGATCCTATGGCTACACCTTC	CASSGDRDRSYGYTF
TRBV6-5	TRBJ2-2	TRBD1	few	TGTGCCAGCAGAGGGACAGGGAAGACCGGGGAGCTGTTTTTT	CASRGTGKTGELFF
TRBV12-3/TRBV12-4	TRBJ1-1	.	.	TGTGCCAGCAGTTTAAGATTCGGCGGCGGAACTGAAGCTTTCTTT	CASSLRFGGGTEAFF
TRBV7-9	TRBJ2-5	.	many	TGTGCCAGCAGCGTTACATCAAAGGTGGAGACCCAGTACTTC	CASSVTSKVETQYF
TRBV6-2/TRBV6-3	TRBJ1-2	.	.	TGTGCCAGCAGTGACGCAGGGATATACTATGGCTACACCTTC	CASSDAGIYYGYTF
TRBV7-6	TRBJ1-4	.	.	TGTGCCAGCACGCCCCGGACAGAGGATGAAAAACTGTTTTTT	CASTPRTEDEKLFF
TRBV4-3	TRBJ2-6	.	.	TGCGCCAGCAGCCAGGTGGGGGGAGTTATGTCTGGGACCAACGTCCTGACTTTC	CASSQVGGVMSGTNVLTF
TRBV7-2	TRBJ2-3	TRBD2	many	TGTGCCAGCAGCTTAGAGTTTAGCGGGGGCACAGATACGCAGTATTTT	CASSLEFSGGTDTQYF
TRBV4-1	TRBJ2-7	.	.	TGCGCCAGCAGCCAAGAGGCCTGGAGGGGTGACGAGCAGTACTTC	CASSQEAWRGDEQYF
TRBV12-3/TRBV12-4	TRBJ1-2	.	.	TGTGCCAGCAGTTCCCCACCGCATGGTTACACCTTC	CASSSPPHGYTF
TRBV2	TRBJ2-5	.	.	TGTGCCAGCAGTGAGTTGATTGCCTGGCGGGACGACCAAGAGACCCAGTACTTC	CASSELIAWRDDQETQYF
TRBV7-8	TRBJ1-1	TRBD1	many	TGTGCCAGCAGCTCAGAGGGACAGGGGATGAACACTGAAGCTTTCTTT	CASSSEGQGMNTEAFF
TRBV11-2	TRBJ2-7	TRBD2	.	TGTGCCAGCAGCCCGAGGGACTACCCCTACGAGCAGTACTTC	CASSPRDYPYEQYF
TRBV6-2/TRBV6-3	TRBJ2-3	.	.	TGTGCCAGCAGTCAAACAGGGTGGACCCACACAGATACGCAGTATTTT	CASSQTGWTHTDTQYF
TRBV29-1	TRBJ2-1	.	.	TGCAGCGTTGAAGATGGTGGGGGCAATGAGCAGTTCTTC	CSVEDGGGNEQFF
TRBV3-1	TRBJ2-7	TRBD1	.	TGTGCCAGCAGCCCTGAGGGGGCGACCTACGAGCAGTACTTC	CASSPEGATYEQYF
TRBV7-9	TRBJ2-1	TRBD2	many	TGTGCCAGCAGCTTAACTAGCGGGGGGCTGGAACAGTTCTTC	CASSLTSGGLEQFF
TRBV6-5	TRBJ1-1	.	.	TGTGCCAGCAGTTACCGGGGAGGGTACCGCACTGAAGCTTTCTTT	CASSYRGGYRTEAFF
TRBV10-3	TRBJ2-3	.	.	TGTGCCATCAGTGATCTGGAGGAATCTACTCGGACAGATACGCAGTATTTT	CAISDLEESTRTDTQYF
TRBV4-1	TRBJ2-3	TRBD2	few	TGCGCCAGCAGCCAAGGAGCGGGGGGCACAGATACGCAGTATTTT	CASSQGAGGTDTQYF
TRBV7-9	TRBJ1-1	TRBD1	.	TGTGCCAGCAGGACTCCGGACAGGAGGAACACTGAAGCTTTCTTT	CASRTPDRRNTEAFF
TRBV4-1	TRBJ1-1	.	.	TGCGCCAGCAGCCAAGTTGAGGGGGAGAGTACTGAAGCTTTCTTT	CASSQVEGESTEAFF
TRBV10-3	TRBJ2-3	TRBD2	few	TGTGCCATCAGTGAGAACCCCGGGACTAGCGGTTCCACAGATACGCAGTATTTT	CAISENPGTSGSTDTQYF
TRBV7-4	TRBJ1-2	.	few	TGTGCCAGCAGTCCAGCACAGAGAAACTATGGCTACACCTTC	CASSPAQRNYGYTF
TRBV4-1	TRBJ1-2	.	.	TGCGCCAGCAGCCAAGGTCATTTAAACTATGGCTACACCTTC	CASSQGHLNYGYTF
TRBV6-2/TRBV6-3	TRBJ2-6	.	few	TGTGCCAGCAGTGGACGATCTAGCCCCTCTGGGGCCAACGTCCTGACTTTC	CASSGRSSPSGANVLTF
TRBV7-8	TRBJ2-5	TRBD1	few	TGTGCCAGCAGCTTACTTGATATAGGACAGGGCGGAGAGACCCAGTACTTC	CASSLLDIGQGGETQYF
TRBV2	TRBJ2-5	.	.	TGTGCCAGCAGTGAAGGGGGGGCAGCCGGAGAGACCCAGTACTTC	CASSEGGAAGETQYF